These 15 T cell receptor beta chains came from one sample sequenced in a study of PD-L1 blockade in urothelial cancer. The protocol was immunoSEQ multiplex PCR, while the TCRdb copy is restricted to in-frame clones and leaves out a portion. The data hold about 95,000 clones, with around 90% observed a single time. Described time point: pretreatment peripheral blood. The sequenced sample was PBMCs, obtained around atezolizumab (anti-PD-L1) treatment. The receptors were gathered from a man in his sixties with urothelial cancer.

The V gene is TRBV27, the J gene TRBJ2-5, with 7 bases matching TRBD1. The V gene's germline CDR1 is MNHEY and CDR2 SMNVEV (reference sequence). The CDR3 has 16 residues. Germline trimming cut 7 bases from V and 4 bases from J; bases unmatched to any gene: 15. CDR3 region: CASTTPRDSKLETQYF. CDR3 DNA: TGTGCCAGCACCACCCCCCGGGACAGCAAATTAGAGACCCAGTACTTC.

The chain is built from TRBV5-6 and TRBJ2-3; 7 positions agree with TRBD2. The CDR3 has 15 amino acids. With 2 bases clipped from V and 5 bases from J, the junction kept 8 bases outside the gene matches. Germline CDR1 and CDR2: SGHDT and YYEEEE. This CDR3 reads CASSFKVSGGDTQYF. CDR3 bases: TGTGCCAGCAGCTTTAAAGTTTCGGGAGGAGATACGCAGTATTTT. The full variable domain, its missing parts supplied by reference TRBV5-6 and TRBJ2-3, is DAGVTQSPTHLIKTRGQQVTLRCSPKSGHDTVSWYQQALGQGPQFIFQYYEEEERQRGNFPDRFSGHQFPNYSSELNVNALLLGDSALYLCASSFKVSGGDTQYFGPGTRLTVL.

This clone was counted once. The chain recombines TRBV10-3 with TRBJ2-1; a possible D gene is TRBD2 (5 bases). The germline V and J ends were trimmed by 5 bases and 0 bases, with 8 bases remaining between them. Germline loops: CDR1 ENHRY, CDR2 SYGVKD. CDR3 size: 14 residues. As DNA, the CDR3 is TGTGCCATCAGTAGGGAGCCCTCCTACAATGAGCAGTTCTTC. Translated, it gives CAISREPSYNEQFF.

CDR3 in DNA: TGTGCCAGCAGCCCACCTTTGACAGGCGCCTATGGCTACACCTTC. Encoded protein: CASSPPLTGAYGYTF. This chain connects TRBV5-6 to TRBJ1-2, with D possibly matching TRBD1 (6 bases). The length of the CDR3 is 15 residues. CDR1 is SGHDT and CDR2 is YYEEEE in the germline V gene. With 4 bases removed from V and 4 bases from J, the gap between germline ends came to 17 bases.

The genes are TRBV7-9 and TRBJ1-2; the match to TRBD1 covers 9 bases. The germline CDR1 and CDR2 sequences are SEHNR and FQNEAQ (reference sequence). The length of the CDR3 is 13 residues. V lost 4 bases and J lost 8; bases outside the gene matches: 5. The CDR3 DNA sequence: TGTGCCAGCAGCTCCGGACAGGGGCGCGGCTACACCTTC. It specifies CASSSGQGRGYTF.

This rearrangement joins TRBV28 to TRBJ2-3; D unresolved. The CDR3 covers 15 residues. V was shortened by 6 bases and J by 0 bases, with 13 bases between the two germline ends. Germline lookup yields CDR1 MDHEN and CDR2 SYDVKM. CDR3 nucleotide sequence: TGTGCCAGCAGCTCCTTCCCTACTAGCACAGATACGCAGTATTTT. This translates into CASSSFPTSTDTQYF. Using reference TRBV28 and TRBJ2-3 for the parts outside the CDR3, the full variable domain is DVKVTQSSRYLVKRTGEKVFLECVQDMDHENMFWYRQDPGLGLRLIYFSYDVKMKEKGDIPEGYSVSREKKERFSLILESASTNQTSMYLCASSSFPTSTDTQYFGPGTRLTVL.

This chain connects TRBV16 to TRBJ2-5; 7 nucleotides align to TRBD1. The V segment lost 0 bases and the J segment 3 bases; nucleotides outside the gene matches: 4. In germline, CDR1 is KGHSY, CDR2 FQNENV. CDR3 size: 15 residues. The CDR3 loop is CASSQSGQGEETQYF. The CDR3 DNA is TGTGCCAGCAGCCAATCCGGGCAGGGGGAAGAGACCCAGTACTTC.

V and J are TRBV9 and TRBJ2-7, with TRBD1 identical over 11 bases. The CDR3 consists of 17 residues. CDR1 SGDLS and CDR2 YYNGEE come from the germline V gene. V trimming: 3 bases; J trimming: 1 base; junction bases outside the gene matches: 9. For the CDR3, the DNA is TGTGCCAGCAGCGCTCGGCCTGGGACAGGGGGTTCCTACGAGCAGTACTTC. Amino acid sequence: CASSARPGTGGSYEQYF.

The V gene is TRBV7-3, the J gene TRBJ2-7; D gene unclear. Germline V lookup: CDR1 SGHTA, CDR2 FQGTGA. V was shortened by 0 bases and J by 2 bases, with 5 bases between the two germline ends. This CDR3 has 13 amino acids. CDR3 in DNA: TGTGCCAGCAGCTTAACGGGCCCCTACGAGCAGTACTTC. Its protein product is CASSLTGPYEQYF. Complete variable domain (other parts from reference TRBV7-3 and TRBJ2-7): GAGVSQTPSNKVTEKGKYVELRCDPISGHTALYWYRQSLGQGPEFLIYFQGTGAADDSGLPNDRFFAVRPEGSVSTLKIQRTERGDSAVYLCASSLTGPYEQYFGPGTRLTVT.

This clone was seen more than once but under ten times. The gene calls are TRBV30 and TRBJ1-1; D perhaps matches TRBD1 (5 bases). V was cut by 4 bases and J by 5 bases, with 11 bases left in between. The CDR3 consists of 12 residues. From germline, CDR1 is GTSNPN and CDR2 SVGIG (reference sequence). CDR3 loop: CAWNRGRTEAFF. The CDR3 coding sequence is TGTGCCTGGAACCGGGGGAGGACTGAAGCTTTCTTT.

This sequence joins TRBV29-1 and TRBJ2-3; 9 nucleotides match TRBD1. Germline V gene sequence: CDR1 SQVTM, CDR2 ANQGSEA. The CDR3 contains 12 residues. The ends lost 6 bases at V and 5 bases at J; junction bases unmatched: 3. CDR3 amino acids: CSVTGGGDTQYF. In DNA form, the CDR3 reads TGCAGCGTGACAGGGGGAGGAGATACGCAGTATTTT.

This sequence joins TRBV18 and TRBJ2-5, with D perhaps matching TRBD1 (6 bases). Trimming pared 3 bases from V and 4 bases from J, leaving 15 bases between. The CDR3 covers 15 residues. Germline V gene lookup returns CDR1 KGHSH and CDR2 LQKENI. The CDR3 region is CASSPVPGAPETQYF. In DNA, the CDR3 is TGTGCCAGCTCACCTGTGCCAGGGGCGCCAGAGACCCAGTACTTC. Full variable domain (rest looked up from reference TRBV18 and TRBJ2-5): NAGVMQNPRHLVRRRGQEARLRCSPMKGHSHVYWYRQLPEEGLKFMVYLQKENIIDESGMPKERFSAEFPKEGPSILRIQQVVRGDSAAYFCASSPVPGAPETQYFGPGTRLLVL.

This clone was counted a few times. The CDR3 region is CASGPIGQGAEEQYF. The CDR3 nucleotides are TGTGCCAGTGGCCCTATAGGACAGGGGGCGGAGGAGCAGTACTTC. The V and J genes are TRBV19 and TRBJ2-7, with TRBD1 matching 11 bases. CDR1 LNHDA and CDR2 SQIVND come from the germline V gene (reference sequence). J was trimmed by 7 bases and V by 8 bases; bases with no gene match: 13. The CDR3 is 15 amino acids.

The table lists this clone with a count of one. The chain is built from TRBV4-2 and TRBJ2-7; 11 bases match TRBD2. Germline V lookup: CDR1 LGHNA, CDR2 YNFKEQ. The CDR3 has 16 residues. The V segment lost 2 bases and the J segment 7 bases; nucleotides outside the gene matches: 10. CDR3 in DNA: TGTGCCAGCAGCCAACCTTTAGCGGGAGGGCCGGGAGAGCAGTACTTC. Translating it yields CASSQPLAGGPGEQYF.

The chain recombines TRBV13 with TRBJ2-7; TRBD1 agrees at 9 bases. Germline-derived CDR1 and CDR2 are PRHDT and FYEKMQ (reference sequence). This CDR3 spans 16 amino acids. After removal of 0 bases from V and 3 bases from J, the junction contained 6 bases not matched to a gene. The CDR3 reads CASSLGGTGPLYEQYF. The CDR3 nucleotides are TGTGCCAGCAGCTTAGGGGGGACAGGGCCCCTCTACGAGCAGTACTTC.